Sequencing of this T cell receptor beta chain was carried out in a study of T cells in tuberculosis. The CDR3 has 17 amino acids. Germline V CDR1 and CDR2: GTSNPN, SVGIG (reference sequence). After removal of 0 bases from V and 4 bases from J, the junction contained 11 bases not matched to a gene. This clone was seen only a few times. Produced via immunoSEQ multiplex PCR; TCRdb's table is partial and in-frame only. This sample carries about 34,000 clones, 93% of them seen once, and the ten largest clones take roughly 11%. Sample time point: new active TB diagnosis, blood taken before or within 7 days of starting treatment. Patients were newly diagnosed, HIV-seronegative, and aged 18 or older.

The chain uses TRBV30 and TRBJ1-4; 7 bases fit TRBD1. The TCR comes from an adult with tuberculosis. This sample comprised PBMCs, obtained at tuberculosis diagnosis. This CDR3 reads CAWSVRSGTAYNEKLFF. The CDR3 DNA is TGTGCCTGGAGTGTACGAAGTGGGACAGCCTATAATGAAAAACTGTTTTTT.